This TCR beta chain was identified in a study of identical twins. Study-wide points: The more abundant beta clonotypes in cord blood had fewer insertions, and memory repertoires did not show this. Conclusions relied on cross-sectional statistical analysis, not following the same donors. Shared out-of-frame alpha sequences (those common to twins) showed excess low generation probability.

TCRdb re-called the 5' RACE reads through MiXCR, storing one row per CDR3 protein. Here the sample spans nearly 900,000 distinct CDR3 sequences, about 12% being singletons. Regarding this clonotype: Its antigen is not identified.

The CDR3 consists of 16 residues. V lost 7 bases, J lost 4 bases, and 19 bases lay in between. CDR1 MDHEN and CDR2 SYDVKM come from the germline V gene. Healthy Caucasians made up all donors. The same sample was also used in a study of yellow fever vaccine responses in identical twins.

The source of this sequence is a woman under 30 in good health. The sequenced sample consisted of PBMCs. The chain employs TRBV28 and TRBJ1-4; D uncertain. The CDR3 reads CASKDMPPLGNEKLFF. In nucleotides, the CDR3 is TGTGCCAGCAAGGATATGCCCCCTTTGGGTAATGAAAAACTGTTTTTT.